This TCR beta chain was found in a study of blood T cell repertoires in COVID-19. Overall study context: Acute and convalescent COVID-19 specimens originated in the United States, Italy and Spain. In each case, the material was cDNA or gDNA derived from T cells, B-cell-depleted T cells, or PBMCs.

Under the authors' procedure: Reference gene primer amplification gave estimated nucleated cell counts. The repertoire was sequenced with immunoSEQ multiplex PCR; TCRdb's copy has only in-frame clones and lacks some. V and J calls and clone size are those listed in that table; D and trimming were worked out from the DNA. Among 45,000 to 55,000 clones listed, more than 80% were seen once. Looked up from germline, CDR1 is LGHNA and CDR2 is YSLEER. The V gene lost 1 base and the J gene lost 2 bases, with 12 bases spanning the gap. This CDR3 contains 15 residues. What was sequenced was peripheral blood. This sequence originates from a human donor in a cohort sampled during active COVID-19. This chain links TRBV4-3 with TRBJ2-7; D possibly corresponds to TRBD2 (5 bases). Here the CDR3 DNA reads TGCGCCAGCAGCCAAGGGTCGGGAAACACCTACGAGCAGTACTTC. As protein: CASSQGSGNTYEQYF.